Listed below are T cell receptor beta chains from one sample, sequenced in a study of blood T cell repertoires in COVID-19. Profiling relied on immunoSEQ multiplex PCR, and the TCRdb table lists in-frame clones only, not all of them. The data contain around 180,000 clones, around 85% of them singletons. Sequenced material: peripheral blood. Source of these receptors: a human donor with active or convalescent COVID-19. The donor label of this sample is uncertain. CDR3s include the opening cysteine and the closing phenylalanine or tryptophan.

V,CDR3
TRBV11-2,CASSLLGGAEKLFF
TRBV11-3,CASRATRRDNEQFF
TRBV24-1,CAASSGNYEQYF
TRBV18,CASSPEWAGVRTQYF
TRBV11-2,CASSLARERGTQYF
TRBV29-1,CSVTPGGLAKNIQYF
TRBV19,CATRGTYGNTIYF
TRBV5-4,CASSLAGGDEQYF
TRBV3-1/TRBV3-2,CASSQGSGGRPRYF
TRBV6-6,CASRSGGEYYGYTF
TRBV11-3,CASSKFLDREETQYF
TRBV19,CASGVPRDREPTNEKLFF
TRBV11-2,CDSSLVFRDRNRYEQYF
TRBV5-1,CASSFSLPAGELFF
TRBV5-1,CASSLTPLASSGANVLTF
TRBV27,CASSWGGRETQYF
TRBV6-5,CASATGGWTNEKLFF
TRBV11-3,CASSLGGEKTQYF
TRBV7-2,CASSFGQGREKLFF
TRBV5-1,CASSSPPGLAGELLDTQYF
TRBV21-1,CASRSSGPEETQYF
TRBV2,CASYSGRGYEQYF
TRBV14,CASSLRVGSGNTIYF
TRBV7-9,CASSPRYYGYTF
TRBV6-1,CASSDGPRTGGPKPQHF
TRBV2,CASRGGQTSYEQYF
TRBV9,CASSANTGIGLPDYEQYF
TRBV7-2,CASSLGTSGFNSYEQYF
TRBV5-1,CASSLVTRVGEQYF
TRBV7-2,CASSLTTTDTQYF
TRBV11-3,CASSLDPRTANTGELFF
TRBV5-1,CASSLAGQGSDTQYF
TRBV28,CASGTGVILLADTTDTQYF
TRBV18,CASSPRGASNQPQHF
TRBV5-5,CASSTKTGLSGNTIYF
TRBV3-1/TRBV3-2,CASSPQARTYEQYF
TRBV5-1,CASSLGQGKNTEAFF
TRBV18,CASSRQGDNQPQHF
TRBV6-4,CASRGRDRGDDEQFF
TRBV11-3,CASSLLSGSSPDTQYF
TRBV7-6,CASSVGGGNTGELFF
TRBV2,CASSDHRGAGQKLFF
TRBV13,CASSHRGGRTLYEQYF
TRBV5-1,CASSLQGGQDTQYF
TRBV24-1,CATSDRRLAALTDTQYF
TRBV5-1,CASRTGSYEQYF
TRBV19,CASSISGGSSASYTF
TRBV30,CAWSQPGDMFF
TRBV30,CAWGRQGAANEKLFF
TRBV6-6,CASSSSQGSNTEAFF
TRBV28,CASSLPSSYEQYF
TRBV25-1,CASSDPSYSGYTF
TRBV6-5,CASSWSKATGELFF
TRBV30,CAWSRGLAGGPDKQFF
TRBV10-3,CAIREDTDRPWEQFF
TRBV7-2,CASSPTSGGYEQYF
TRBV5-1,CASTSRTGEHEQYF
TRBV4-2,CASSQDGRPGTPEGYGYTF
TRBV6-5,CASRGQGATGELFF
TRBV5-1,CASSLGQEQFF